This T cell receptor (beta chain) comes out of a study of cytomegalovirus exposure and HLA in healthy donors (dated by TCRdb to 2016 to 2017). Background on the whole study: In an earlier analysis of 587 of the donors, 276 Gb of sequence data and 120 million or so unique TCR beta sequences from about 190 million T cells were reported. Typing coverage varied by locus: 629-630 donors for A, B, C, DRB1 and DQB1; roughly 560 for DQA1; around 570 for DPA1; some 470 for DPB1. Besides the first cohort of around 700 subjects, a separate validation cohort made up of roughly 120 different subjects was used. The study aimed to test whether cataloging public T cell receptors could reveal signatures of past pathogen exposure. In the later analysis, no new phenotypic data were used to find candidate immune exposures; instead, reliance was placed on TCR beta sequences and their occurrence across donors. The T cell repertoires of several hundred subjects were profiled by immunosequencing and related to cytomegalovirus serostatus. Roughly 320 gigabases of sequencing data and roughly 80 million unique TCR sequences made up an early release that covered under 750 HLA-typed donors. Roughly five DR-DQ haplotypes were handled as single units for association and clustering because linkage in the cohort was strong. In an earlier analysis of roughly 600 of the donors, high-throughput TCR beta sequencing was used to judge whether each TCR beta V gene segment behaved as functional or pseudogenic. On average, 235,054 unique TCR beta nucleotide sequences were sequenced per donor among fewer than 500 genotyped donors of the cohort, with approximately 18% of those sequences being non-productive. All discovery cohort repertoires had been generated using a single sequencing platform. A later genetic analysis took genome-wide SNP genotypes for 398 of the 666 donors and used that subset as a discovery cohort. Donor age, sex, ethnicity and CMV serostatus were compiled together with the repertoire data. Among the roughly 390 genotyped donors, approximately 77% belonged to the genetic ancestry cluster associated with self-reported Caucasian donors. HLA typing covered class I and class II loci at four-digit resolution. A later analysis re-analyzed previously published TCR beta repertoires from approximately 700 donors and added high-resolution HLA genotyping to study TCR occurrence patterns. To predict cytomegalovirus infection status, the study brought together high-throughput TCR immunosequencing, statistical association of individual TCRs with disease status, and machine learning.

CDR3 length: 17 amino acids, cysteine to phenylalanine. Only the CDR3 region is kept as DNA, spanning 51 bases read in frame from base 1. CDR1 and CDR2, per the germline V gene, are SNHLY and FYNNEI. Germline trimming: 5 bases from V, 2 bases from J; junction bases outside gene matches: 8. Results and caveats for the whole study, not just this receptor: A later analysis associated 16,951 TCR beta sequences with specific HLA alleles at a false discovery rate of 0.05. It was suggested by the authors that the approach could potentially be generalized to other disease states and immunological phenotypes. A total of roughly 160 TCR beta chains were listed by the study as associated with cytomegalovirus. A later analysis found that TCR association rates varied across HLA loci, with DRB1 alleles showing the most associated TCRs and HLA-C alleles the fewest. Some IMGT-functional V segments, including TRBV6-2 and TRBV6-3, could not be distinguished by the 87-base-pair reads and were therefore excluded. The classifier was reported to diagnose cytomegalovirus status with high specificity and sensitivity in both the original cohort and the validation cohort. Linkage disequilibrium might explain the correlated functional status among segregating V segments, but an unknown experimental factor could not be ruled out. In vitro tests confirmed that a few of the cytomegalovirus-associated TCR beta chains recognize cytomegalovirus antigens. Because HLA typing was missing for some donors at each locus, association tests included only the typed subset. In this cohort, only TCR beta chains were sequenced, and detectable features were limited by the absence of alpha or paired-chain data. In a later analysis, most CMV-associated TCR beta chains were found to appear HLA-restricted, with HLA associations seemingly driven largely by CMV exposure. Compared with the 666-donor mean, donors in an Asian-associated ancestry cluster had fewer N-insertions in productive TCRs, according to a later genetic analysis. Assigning TCR associations to individual alleles was difficult when HLA alleles, especially DR and DQ, strongly co-occurred. In an earlier analysis of about 540 of the donors, most TCR beta V segments were observed in productive rearrangements about 90% or about 30% of the time, broadly matching IMGT annotations. In a later analysis, HLA-associated TCR beta chains showed more clonal expansion and lower generation probabilities than non-associated chains that were equally common. A cluster of highly shared sequence variants was judged likely to be a technical artifact of the sequencing pipeline. The presence/absence analyses assumed that sequencing depth was roughly uniform across donors, and that assumption may not be true. Because counts were too low, roughly 17 rarely observed V segments, including chromosome 9 orphons, were left out of the earlier analysis of 587 of the donors. Most TCR sequences were seen in very few donors, while some public TCRs were found in many individuals. A later genetic analysis associated a missense DCLRE1C variant with V-gene and J-gene trimming of TCR beta chains, and an independent cohort replicated the association. In a later analysis, several top co-occurrence clusters were reported to appear linked to parvovirus B19, influenza, CMV and Epstein-Barr virus. For the cohort, immune exposure information was limited to CMV serostatus. A further reported finding was that TCR beta sequences accurately predicted the HLA-A and HLA-B alleles for most subjects in the first cohort.

The library was obtained by the immunoSEQ multiplex PCR assay. For the multiplex PCR, a mixture combining 60 forward primers for TCR Vbeta segments and 13 reverse primers for TCR Jbeta segments was used. A multiplex PCR assay on genomic DNA amplified the CDR3 region of rearranged TCR beta genes. Amplified TCR beta libraries were sequenced as 87-base-pair reads on the Illumina HiSeq System. Per the original workflow: Across the 500 to 750 repertoires, a later analysis counted roughly 84 million unique TCR beta chains, 9 million to 14 million of which were shared by at least two donors. A nearest-neighbor algorithm error-corrected the raw reads and collapsed the reads into unique sequences, merging closely related sequences to remove PCR and sequencing errors. CDR3 sequences were aligned to IMGT reference sequences to assign V, D and J gene segments. For a sequence to be retained, a match of at least six nucleotides to both a V gene segment and a J gene segment was required. A rearrangement was called productive if the CDR3 had no stop codons and remained in frame with V and J, and every other rearrangement was called non-productive. Following IMGT convention, CDR3 was defined as the stretch from the second conserved V-encoded cysteine to the conserved J-encoded phenylalanine. The earlier analysis of approximately 590 of the donors excluded any sequence lacking an unambiguous match to a single V gene segment. In an earlier analysis of about 590 of the donors, a V segment was called functional when productive rearrangements were above 56.7%, and segregating when the standard deviation between donors exceeded 5%. To diagnose cytomegalovirus status from the catalog of TCR beta chain sequences, a statistical classification framework was built. In a later analysis, V and J genes were assigned by comparing TCR nucleotide sequences against IMGT/GENE-DB human TR gene sequences. A later analysis assigned CDR3 sequences and most-parsimonious VDJ recombination scenarios with the TCRdist pipeline. In a later analysis, each TCR beta chain was defined by its CDR3 amino acid sequence together with its V-gene family, and reads lacking a unique V-gene family were excluded. To address suspected cross-contamination and a sequencing artifact, a later analysis removed roughly 640 highly shared, low-generation-probability nucleotide sequences. In a later analysis, a clonal expansion index for each public chain was calculated from normalized within-repertoire ranks of inferred template counts. Generation probabilities in a later analysis came from a VDJ recombination model fitted to out-of-frame rearrangements, and those results were checked against IGoR. In a later analysis, hypergeometric tests were used to score TCR-TCR, TCR-HLA and TCR-CMV co-occurrence, with a repertoire-size bias correction applied to TCR pairs. A later analysis estimated false discovery rates by permuting HLA or CMV assignments 20 times. A later analysis grouped co-occurring TCRs with DBSCAN, adding TCRdist sequence similarity when clustering within HLA-allele-positive subsets. For co-occurrence clustering, repertoires with fewer than 30,000 or more than 120,000 public chains were excluded, along with roughly 5 repertoires with anomalous nucleotide sharing. TCRdb stores this immuneACCESS table with in-frame sequences only. Part of the clones is absent; in the studies checked, under half of the shortfall reflects unresolved V genes, and no reason is known for the rest. V and J calls and clone size are given by that table; D and trimming were obtained from the DNA. The sample profile shows roughly 77,000 clones; around 79% of them were found once. 4.5% of the sample goes to the ten largest clones.

This clone came up once. No cognate antigen has been identified for it. No much larger clone is present one base from it, and per-base qualities are unavailable. In total, approximately 690 healthy bone marrow donors made up the cohort. At the time of sampling, every cohort member was nominally healthy, though immune exposures that went unrecorded were likely present. The donor tested CMV seronegative, placing the donor among the 350 to 400 seronegative members of the cohort. A peripheral blood sample was collected from each donor, and TCR beta sequencing was performed on peripheral blood mononuclear cells. The Qiagen DNeasy Blood Extraction Kit was used to extract genomic DNA from the blood cell samples.

This clonotype was obtained from a man between 35 and 55 years old in good health and CMV-seronegative. Recombination joined TRBV2 with TRBJ2-1, and 11 junction bases match TRBD2. The sequencing sample was made of PBMCs. The CDR3 reads CASSPRLAGPTYNEQFF. At the DNA level, the sequence is TGTGCCAGCAGTCCCCGACTAGCGGGGCCGACCTACAATGAGCAGTTCTTC.